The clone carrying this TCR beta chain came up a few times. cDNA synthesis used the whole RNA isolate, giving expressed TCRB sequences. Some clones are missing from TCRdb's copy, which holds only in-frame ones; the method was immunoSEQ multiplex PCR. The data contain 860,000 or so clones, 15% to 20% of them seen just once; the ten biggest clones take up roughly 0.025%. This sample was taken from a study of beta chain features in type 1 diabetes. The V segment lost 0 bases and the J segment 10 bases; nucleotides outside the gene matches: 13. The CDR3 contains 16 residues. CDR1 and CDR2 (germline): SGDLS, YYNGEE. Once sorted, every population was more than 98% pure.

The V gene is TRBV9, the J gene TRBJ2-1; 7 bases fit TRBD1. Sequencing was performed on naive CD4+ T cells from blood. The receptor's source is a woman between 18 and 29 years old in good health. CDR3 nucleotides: TGTGCCAGCAGCGTAGTAAGTCAGGGGGTTTTGAACGAGCAGTTCTTC. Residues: CASSVVSQGVLNEQFF.